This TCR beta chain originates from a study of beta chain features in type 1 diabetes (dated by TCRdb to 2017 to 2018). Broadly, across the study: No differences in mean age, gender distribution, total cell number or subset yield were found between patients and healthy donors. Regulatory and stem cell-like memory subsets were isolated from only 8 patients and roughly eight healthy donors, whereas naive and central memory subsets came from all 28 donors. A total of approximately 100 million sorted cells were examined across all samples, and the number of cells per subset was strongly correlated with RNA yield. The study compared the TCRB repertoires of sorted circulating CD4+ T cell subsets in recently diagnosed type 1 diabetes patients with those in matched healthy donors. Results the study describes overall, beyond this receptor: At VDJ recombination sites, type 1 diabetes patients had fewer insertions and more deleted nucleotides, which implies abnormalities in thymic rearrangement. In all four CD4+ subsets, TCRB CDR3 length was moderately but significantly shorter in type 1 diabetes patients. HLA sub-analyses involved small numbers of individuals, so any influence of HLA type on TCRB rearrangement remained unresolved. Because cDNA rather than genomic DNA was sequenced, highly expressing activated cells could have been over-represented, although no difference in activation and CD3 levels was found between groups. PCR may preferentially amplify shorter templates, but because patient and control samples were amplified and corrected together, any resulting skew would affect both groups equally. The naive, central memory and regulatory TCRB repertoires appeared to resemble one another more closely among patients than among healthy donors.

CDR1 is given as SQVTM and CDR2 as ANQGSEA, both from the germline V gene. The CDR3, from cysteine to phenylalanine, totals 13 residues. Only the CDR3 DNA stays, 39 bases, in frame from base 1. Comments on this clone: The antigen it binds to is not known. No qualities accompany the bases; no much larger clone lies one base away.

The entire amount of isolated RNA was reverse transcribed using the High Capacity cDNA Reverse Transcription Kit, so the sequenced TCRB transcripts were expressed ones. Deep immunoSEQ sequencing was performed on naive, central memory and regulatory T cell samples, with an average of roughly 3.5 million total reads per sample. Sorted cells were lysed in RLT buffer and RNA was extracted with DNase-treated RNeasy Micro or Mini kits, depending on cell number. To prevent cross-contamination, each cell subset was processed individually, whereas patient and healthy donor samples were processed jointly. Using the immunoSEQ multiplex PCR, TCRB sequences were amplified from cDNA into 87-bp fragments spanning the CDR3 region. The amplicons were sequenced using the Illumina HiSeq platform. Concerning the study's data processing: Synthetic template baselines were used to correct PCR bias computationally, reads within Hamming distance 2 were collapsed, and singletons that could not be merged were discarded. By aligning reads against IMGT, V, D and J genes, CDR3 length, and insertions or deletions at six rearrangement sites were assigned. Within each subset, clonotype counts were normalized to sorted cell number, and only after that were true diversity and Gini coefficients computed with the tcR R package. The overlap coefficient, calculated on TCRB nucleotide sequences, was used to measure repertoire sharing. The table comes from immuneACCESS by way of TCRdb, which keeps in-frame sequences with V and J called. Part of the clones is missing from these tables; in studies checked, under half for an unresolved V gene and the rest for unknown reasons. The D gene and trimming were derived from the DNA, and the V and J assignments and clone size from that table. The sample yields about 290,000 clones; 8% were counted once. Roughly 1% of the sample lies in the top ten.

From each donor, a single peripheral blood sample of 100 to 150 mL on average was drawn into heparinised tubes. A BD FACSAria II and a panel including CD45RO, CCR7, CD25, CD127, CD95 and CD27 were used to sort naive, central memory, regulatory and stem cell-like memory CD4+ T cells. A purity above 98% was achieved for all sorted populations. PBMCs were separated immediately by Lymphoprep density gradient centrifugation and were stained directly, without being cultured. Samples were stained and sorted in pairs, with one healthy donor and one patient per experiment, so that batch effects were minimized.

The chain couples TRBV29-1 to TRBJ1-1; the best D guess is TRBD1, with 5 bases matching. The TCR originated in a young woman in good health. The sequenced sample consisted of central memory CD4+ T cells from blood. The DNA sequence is TGCTCCGACGGGGCCTTTATGAACACTGAAGCTTTCTTT. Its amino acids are CSDGAFMNTEAFF. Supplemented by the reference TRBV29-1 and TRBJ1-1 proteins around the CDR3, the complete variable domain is SAVISQKPSRDICQRGTSLTIQCQVDSQVTMMFWYRQQPGQSLTLIATANQGSEATYESGFVIDKFPISRPNLTFSTLTVSNMSPEDSSIYLCSDGAFMNTEAFFGQGTRLTVV.